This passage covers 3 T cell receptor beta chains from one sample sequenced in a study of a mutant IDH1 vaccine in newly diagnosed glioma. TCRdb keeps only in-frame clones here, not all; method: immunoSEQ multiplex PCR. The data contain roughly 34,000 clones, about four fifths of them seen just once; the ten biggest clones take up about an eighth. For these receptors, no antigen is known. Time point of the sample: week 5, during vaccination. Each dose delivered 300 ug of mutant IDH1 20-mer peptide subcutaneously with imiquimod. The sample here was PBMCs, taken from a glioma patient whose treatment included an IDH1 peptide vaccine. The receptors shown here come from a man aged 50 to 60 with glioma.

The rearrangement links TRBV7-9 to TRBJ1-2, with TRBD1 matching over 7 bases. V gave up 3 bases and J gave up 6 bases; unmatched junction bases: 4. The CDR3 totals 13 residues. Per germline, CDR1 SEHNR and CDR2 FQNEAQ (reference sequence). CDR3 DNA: TGTGCCAGCAGCTTTGGGACAGTTAATGGCTACACCTTC. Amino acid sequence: CASSFGTVNGYTF. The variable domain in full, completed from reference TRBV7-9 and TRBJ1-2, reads DTGVSQNPRHKITKRGQNVTFRCDPISEHNRLYWYRQTLGQGPEFLTYFQNEAQLEKSRLLSDRFSAERPKGSFSTLEIQRTEQGDSAMYLCASSFGTVNGYTFGSGTRLTVV.

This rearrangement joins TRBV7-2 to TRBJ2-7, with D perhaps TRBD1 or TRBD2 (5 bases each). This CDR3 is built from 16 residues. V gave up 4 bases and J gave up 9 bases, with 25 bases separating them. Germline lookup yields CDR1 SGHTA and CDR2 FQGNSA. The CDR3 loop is CASSSSSGTESLGQYF. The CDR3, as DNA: TGTGCCAGCAGCTCATCCTCCGGGACGGAGTCCCTAGGGCAGTACTTC.

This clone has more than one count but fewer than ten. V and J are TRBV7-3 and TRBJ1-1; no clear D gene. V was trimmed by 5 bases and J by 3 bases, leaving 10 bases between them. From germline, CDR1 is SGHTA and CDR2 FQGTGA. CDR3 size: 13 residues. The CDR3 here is CASSPRGDTEAFF. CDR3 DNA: TGTGCCAGCAGCCCACGAGGTGACACTGAAGCTTTCTTT.